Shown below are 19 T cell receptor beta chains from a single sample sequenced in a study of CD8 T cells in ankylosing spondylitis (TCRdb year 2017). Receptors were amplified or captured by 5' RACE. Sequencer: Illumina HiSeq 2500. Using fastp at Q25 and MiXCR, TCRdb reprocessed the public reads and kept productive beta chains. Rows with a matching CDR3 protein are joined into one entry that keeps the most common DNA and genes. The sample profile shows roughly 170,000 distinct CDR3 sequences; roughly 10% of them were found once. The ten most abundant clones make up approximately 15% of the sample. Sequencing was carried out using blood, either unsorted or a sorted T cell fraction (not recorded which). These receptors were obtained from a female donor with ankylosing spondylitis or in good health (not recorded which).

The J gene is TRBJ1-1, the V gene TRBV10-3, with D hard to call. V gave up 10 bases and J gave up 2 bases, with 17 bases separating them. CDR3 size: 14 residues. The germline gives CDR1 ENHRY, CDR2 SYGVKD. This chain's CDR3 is CATLDRGINTEAFF. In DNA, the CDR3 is TGTGCCACCCTGGATCGCGGGATTAACACTGAAGCTTTCTTT.

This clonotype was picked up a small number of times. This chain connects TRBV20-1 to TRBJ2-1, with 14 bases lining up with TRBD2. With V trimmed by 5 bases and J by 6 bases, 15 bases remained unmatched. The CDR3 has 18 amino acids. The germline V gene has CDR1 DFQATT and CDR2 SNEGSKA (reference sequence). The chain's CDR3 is CSAFAGTSGRIGFNEQFF. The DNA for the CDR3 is TGCAGTGCTTTCGCTGGGACTAGCGGGAGAATTGGGTTCAATGAGCAGTTCTTC.

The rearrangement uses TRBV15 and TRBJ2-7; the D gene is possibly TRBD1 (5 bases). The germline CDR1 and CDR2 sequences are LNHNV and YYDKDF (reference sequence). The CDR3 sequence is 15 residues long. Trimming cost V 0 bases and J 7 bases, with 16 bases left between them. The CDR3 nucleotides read TGTGCCACCAGCAGAGAATTAGGGGTGAGTGGGGAGCAGTACTTC. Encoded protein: CATSRELGVSGEQYF.

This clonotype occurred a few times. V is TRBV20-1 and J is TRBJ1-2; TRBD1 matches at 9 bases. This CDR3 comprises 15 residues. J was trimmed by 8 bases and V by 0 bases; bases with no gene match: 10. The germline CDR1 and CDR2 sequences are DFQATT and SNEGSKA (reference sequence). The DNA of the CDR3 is TGCAGTGCTAGAGATCTAAAACAGGGGGCAGAGGGCTACACCTTC. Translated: CSARDLKQGAEGYTF.

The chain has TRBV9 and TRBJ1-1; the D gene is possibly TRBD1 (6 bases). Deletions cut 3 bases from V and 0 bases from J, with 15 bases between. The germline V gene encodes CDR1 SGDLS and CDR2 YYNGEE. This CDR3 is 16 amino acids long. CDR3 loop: CASSEGEGSMNTEAFF. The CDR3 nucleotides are TGTGCCAGCAGCGAGGGGGAGGGGAGCATGAACACTGAAGCTTTCTTT.

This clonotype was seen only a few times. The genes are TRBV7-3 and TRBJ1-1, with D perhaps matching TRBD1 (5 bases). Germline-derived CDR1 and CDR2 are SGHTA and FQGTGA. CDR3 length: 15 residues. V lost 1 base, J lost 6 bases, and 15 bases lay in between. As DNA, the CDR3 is TGTGCCAGCAGCTTAAAGAGAACGGGGGACGCTGAAGCTTTCTTT. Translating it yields CASSLKRTGDAEAFF.

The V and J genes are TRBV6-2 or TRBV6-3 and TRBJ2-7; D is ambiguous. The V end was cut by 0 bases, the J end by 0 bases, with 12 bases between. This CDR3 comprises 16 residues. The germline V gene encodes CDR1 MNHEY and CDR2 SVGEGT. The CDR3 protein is CASSYSLERISYEQYF. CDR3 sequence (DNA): TGTGCCAGCAGTTACTCCCTAGAGCGTATCTCCTACGAGCAGTACTTC.

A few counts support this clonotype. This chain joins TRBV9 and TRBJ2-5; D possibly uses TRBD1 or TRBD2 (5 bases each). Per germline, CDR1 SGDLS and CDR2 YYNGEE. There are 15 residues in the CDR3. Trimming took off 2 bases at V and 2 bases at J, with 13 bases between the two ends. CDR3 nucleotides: TGTGCCAGCAGCGTTTTCGGGGACCAACAAGAGACCCAGTACTTC. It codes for CASSVFGDQQETQYF.

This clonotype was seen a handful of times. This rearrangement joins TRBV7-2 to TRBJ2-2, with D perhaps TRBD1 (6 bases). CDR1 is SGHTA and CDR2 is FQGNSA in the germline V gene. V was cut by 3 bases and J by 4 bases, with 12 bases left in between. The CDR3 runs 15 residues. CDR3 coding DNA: TGTGCCAGCAGCTTCACAGGGAGAGGCACCGGGGAGCTGTTTTTT. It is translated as CASSFTGRGTGELFF.

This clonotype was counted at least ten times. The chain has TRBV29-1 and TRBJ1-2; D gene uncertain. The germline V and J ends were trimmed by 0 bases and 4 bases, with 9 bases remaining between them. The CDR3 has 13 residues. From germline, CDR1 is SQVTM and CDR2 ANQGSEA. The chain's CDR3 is CSVEDAPTYGYTF. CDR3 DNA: TGCAGCGTTGAAGATGCCCCGACCTATGGCTACACCTTC.

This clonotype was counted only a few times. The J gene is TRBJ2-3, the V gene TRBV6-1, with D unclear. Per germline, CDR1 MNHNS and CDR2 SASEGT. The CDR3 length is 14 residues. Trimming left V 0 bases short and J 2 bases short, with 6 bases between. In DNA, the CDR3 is TGTGCCAGCAGTGAAGCACTACACACAGATACGCAGTATTTT. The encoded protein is CASSEALHTDTQYF.

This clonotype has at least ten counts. CDR3 nucleotide sequence: TGCAGTGCAGGACAGGAGGGCTCCTACGAGCAGTACTTC. Its translation: CSAGQEGSYEQYF. The rearrangement uses TRBV20-1 and TRBJ2-7, with a possible D match to TRBD1 (7 bases). The CDR3 has 13 residues. The V gene lost 6 bases and the J gene lost 0 bases, with 12 bases spanning the gap. CDR1 and CDR2 (germline): DFQATT, SNEGSKA (reference sequence).

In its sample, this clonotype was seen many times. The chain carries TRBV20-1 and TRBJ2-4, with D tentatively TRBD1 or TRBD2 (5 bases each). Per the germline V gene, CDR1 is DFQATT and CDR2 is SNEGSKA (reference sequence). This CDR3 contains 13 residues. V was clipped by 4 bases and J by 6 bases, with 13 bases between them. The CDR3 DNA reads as TGCAGTGCTACCCGGGACGGACTAAACATTCAGTACTTC. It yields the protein CSATRDGLNIQYF.

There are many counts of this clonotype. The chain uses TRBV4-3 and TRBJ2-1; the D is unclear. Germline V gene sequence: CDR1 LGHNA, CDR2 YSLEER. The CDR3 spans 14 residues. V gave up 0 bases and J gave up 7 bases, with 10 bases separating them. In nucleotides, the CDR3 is TGCGCCAGCAGCCAAGATCGCCTCGTGAATGAGCAGTTCTTC. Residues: CASSQDRLVNEQFF.

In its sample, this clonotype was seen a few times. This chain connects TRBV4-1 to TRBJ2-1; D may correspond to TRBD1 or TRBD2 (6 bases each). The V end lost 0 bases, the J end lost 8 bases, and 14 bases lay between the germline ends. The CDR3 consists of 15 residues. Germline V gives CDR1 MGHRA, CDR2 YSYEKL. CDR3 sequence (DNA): TGCGCCAGCAGCCAAGAGGGACGGGGGCGCGATGAGCAGTTCTTC. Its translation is CASSQEGRGRDEQFF.

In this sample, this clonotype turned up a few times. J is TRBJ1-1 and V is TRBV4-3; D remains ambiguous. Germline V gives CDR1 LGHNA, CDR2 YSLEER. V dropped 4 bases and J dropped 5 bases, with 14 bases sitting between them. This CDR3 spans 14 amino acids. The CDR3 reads CASSLVGRLTEAFF. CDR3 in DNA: TGCGCCAGCAGCCTGGTAGGACGACTGACTGAAGCTTTCTTT.

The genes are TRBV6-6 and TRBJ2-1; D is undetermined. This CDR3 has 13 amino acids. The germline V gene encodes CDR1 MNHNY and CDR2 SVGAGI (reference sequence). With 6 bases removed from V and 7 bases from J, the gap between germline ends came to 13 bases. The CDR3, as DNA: TGTGCCAGCAGCCACGGGTTAGGAAATGAGCAGTTCTTC. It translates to CASSHGLGNEQFF.

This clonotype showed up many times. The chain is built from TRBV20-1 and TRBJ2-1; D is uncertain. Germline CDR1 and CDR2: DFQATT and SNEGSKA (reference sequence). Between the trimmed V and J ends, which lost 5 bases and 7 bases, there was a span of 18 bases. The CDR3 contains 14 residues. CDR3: CSADGWPSRNEQFF. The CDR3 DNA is TGCAGTGCTGATGGCTGGCCGAGTAGGAATGAGCAGTTCTTC.

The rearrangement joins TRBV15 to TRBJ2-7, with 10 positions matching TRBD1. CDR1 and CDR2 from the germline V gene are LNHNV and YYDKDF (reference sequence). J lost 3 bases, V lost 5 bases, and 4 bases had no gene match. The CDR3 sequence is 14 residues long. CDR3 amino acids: CATSEDRGFYEQYF. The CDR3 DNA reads TGTGCCACCAGCGAGGACAGGGGGTTCTACGAGCAGTACTTC.